Presented here are 28 T cell receptor beta chains from one specimen sequenced in a study of identifying expanded T cells in peripheral blood. Some clones are missing from TCRdb's copy, which holds only in-frame ones; the method was immunoSEQ multiplex PCR. The data show approximately 92,000 clones, about 88% seen once. The sequencing input was blood. The receptors derive from a person between 18 and 69 years old in good health.

Here the CDR3 reads CASSLAGTDNEQYF. DNA of the CDR3: TGTGCCAGCAGCTTGGCAGGGACCGATAACGAGCAGTACTTC. The J gene is TRBJ2-7, the V gene TRBV5-6; D assignment may be TRBD1 or TRBD2 (5 bases each). The CDR3 is 14 residues long. Germline lookup yields CDR1 SGHDT and CDR2 YYEEEE. Between the trimmed V and J ends, which lost 0 bases and 5 bases, there was a span of 12 bases. Based on the CDR3 plus reference TRBV5-6 and TRBJ2-7, the full variable domain is DAGVTQSPTHLIKTRGQQVTLRCSPKSGHDTVSWYQQALGQGPQFIFQYYEEEERQRGNFPDRFSGHQFPNYSSELNVNALLLGDSALYLCASSLAGTDNEQYFGPGTRLTVT.

The V call is TRBV19, the J call TRBJ1-2; D possibly corresponds to TRBD1 (5 bases). V shed 4 bases and J shed 2 bases, with 23 bases lying between them. This CDR3 is 18 amino acids long. CDR1 and CDR2 (germline): LNHDA, SQIVND (reference sequence). The CDR3 sequence is CASSSQERWGRQNYGYTF. Written as DNA, the CDR3 is TGTGCCAGTAGTAGCCAAGAAAGATGGGGCAGGCAGAACTATGGCTACACCTTC.

This chain uses TRBV15 with TRBJ1-2, with D hard to call. V lost 8 bases and J lost 2, with 6 bases in between. Germline CDR1 and CDR2: LNHNV and YYDKDF (reference sequence). The CDR3 runs to 11 residues. The CDR3 bases are TGTGCCACCCGAGGGAACTATGGCTACACCTTC. It is translated as CATRGNYGYTF.

This chain uses TRBV28 with TRBJ1-6, with D possibly TRBD1 on 5 matching bases. Trimming took 1 base from V and 17 from J, leaving 12 bases between them. The CDR3 loop spans 12 amino acids. Looked up from germline, CDR1 is MDHEN and CDR2 is SYDVKM. The CDR3 DNA follows: TGTGCCAGCAGTTTATACGGGGCAGGCTTCCACTTT. Its protein is CASSLYGAGFHF.

V and J are TRBV7-6 and TRBJ1-5; D call uncertain. The CDR3 runs to 15 residues. The V gene's germline CDR1 is SGHVS and CDR2 FNYEAQ. V lost 5 bases and J 0 bases, leaving 11 bases between the germline ends. This chain's CDR3 is CASSDQAYSNQPQHF. The CDR3 DNA sequence: TGTGCCAGCAGCGACCAGGCTTATAGCAATCAGCCCCAGCATTTT. The variable domain in full, completed from reference TRBV7-6 and TRBJ1-5, reads GAGVSQSPRYKVTKRGQDVALRCDPISGHVSLYWYRQALGQGPEFLTYFNYEAQQDKSGLPNDRFSAERPEGSISTLTIQRTEQRDSAMYRCASSDQAYSNQPQHFGDGTRLSIL.

This sequence joins TRBV7-6 and TRBJ1-4; D is uncertain. Trimming stripped 1 base from V and 8 bases from J, with 14 bases between. Germline V gene sequence: CDR1 SGHVS, CDR2 FNYEAQ. The CDR3 spans 15 residues. For the CDR3, the DNA is TGTGCCAGCAGCTTAGGGCCAGGCCTAAGGGAAAAACTGTTTTTT. This codes for CASSLGPGLREKLFF.

V is TRBV11-3 and J is TRBJ2-4; D remains unclear. In germline, CDR1 is SGHNT, CDR2 YENEEA. With 5 bases removed from V and 1 base from J, the gap between germline ends came to 12 bases. The CDR3 spans 15 residues. The CDR3 DNA follows: TGTGCCAGCAGCGACACACATGCGGCCAAAAACATTCAGTACTTC. Its protein is CASSDTHAAKNIQYF.

V usage is TRBV6-6 and J usage is TRBJ1-2; D remains ambiguous. Germline values: CDR1 MNHNY, CDR2 SVGAGI (reference sequence). Trimming took 3 bases from V and 4 from J, leaving 9 bases between them. The CDR3 is made up of 13 amino acids. CDR3: CASSYSLSYGYTF. The CDR3 region has the DNA TGTGCCAGCAGTTATAGCTTAAGCTATGGCTACACCTTC.

The chain carries TRBV7-2 and TRBJ1-6; D ambiguous. The CDR3 runs to 12 residues. Trimming took off 6 bases at V and 9 bases at J, with 9 bases between the two ends. The germline CDR1 and CDR2 sequences are SGHTA and FQGNSA. The CDR3 protein is CASRVTGSPLHF. The CDR3 DNA follows: TGTGCCAGCAGAGTTACGGGTTCACCCCTCCACTTT.

The rearrangement uses TRBV6-5 and TRBJ1-6; 8 bases are shared with TRBD1. The CDR3 contains 14 residues. Germline loops: CDR1 MNHEY, CDR2 SVGAGI. Trimming at V came to 7 bases and at J to 7 bases, leaving 6 bases not matched to a gene. The CDR3 nucleotides are TGTGCCAGCACCCGGGGACAGGCAAATTCACCCCTCCACTTT. Translating gives CASTRGQANSPLHF.

The gene calls are TRBV6-5 and TRBJ1-5; weak D call: TRBD1 (5 bases). The V end lost 6 bases, the J end lost 2 bases, and 14 bases lay between the germline ends. From germline, CDR1 is MNHEY and CDR2 SVGAGI. The CDR3 totals 15 residues. Here the CDR3 DNA reads TGTGCCAGCAGAATCGGGAGAGGGGGCAATCAGCCCCAGCATTTT. Its translation: CASRIGRGGNQPQHF.

The chain couples TRBV6-5 to TRBJ2-7; 10 bases match TRBD2. Germline loops: CDR1 MNHEY, CDR2 SVGAGI. The CDR3 sequence is 15 residues long. V shed 7 bases, J shed 3 bases, and the junction held 9 bases outside the gene matches. The CDR3 loop is CASTRGSGGYYEQYF. Written as DNA, the CDR3 is TGTGCCAGCACCCGGGGTAGCGGGGGGTACTACGAGCAGTACTTC.

V usage is TRBV5-5 and J usage is TRBJ1-2; D ambiguous. CDR1 is SGHKS and CDR2 is YYEKEE in the germline V gene (reference sequence). The CDR3 loop spans 11 amino acids. V was trimmed by 5 bases and J by 6 bases, leaving 8 bases between them. The CDR3 loop reads CASRNSDGYTF. The CDR3 coding sequence is TGTGCCAGCAGAAACAGCGATGGCTACACCTTC.

The genes are TRBV11-3 and TRBJ2-1; maybe TRBD1 (6 bases). CDR1 and CDR2 (germline): SGHNT, YENEEA. The V end was cut by 0 bases, the J end by 2 bases, with 11 bases between. The CDR3 length is 16 residues. The CDR3 DNA reads TGTGCCAGCAGCTTAGAGGGGCAGGGGACCTACAATGAGCAGTTCTTC. Amino acids: CASSLEGQGTYNEQFF.

The chain combines TRBV18 with TRBJ1-2, with D possibly matching TRBD1 (5 bases). Germline loops: CDR1 KGHSH, CDR2 LQKENI. CDR3 length: 15 amino acids. V was clipped by 6 bases and J by 0 bases, with 14 bases between them. CDR3 amino acids: CASSPDDSANYGYTF. The CDR3, as DNA: TGTGCCAGCTCCCCAGATGACAGCGCTAACTATGGCTACACCTTC.

The V call is TRBV5-1, the J call TRBJ1-1; D is unclear. From germline, CDR1 is SGHRS and CDR2 YFSETQ. Deletions cut 4 bases from V and 0 bases from J, with 7 bases between. The CDR3 is 13 amino acids. In DNA form, the CDR3 reads TGCGCCAGCAGCCCAAGACTGAACACTGAAGCTTTCTTT. Protein product: CASSPRLNTEAFF.

This clone was seen a single time. The V gene is TRBV2, the J gene TRBJ1-4, with D possibly matching TRBD1 (5 bases). Per germline, CDR1 SNHLY and CDR2 FYNNEI. There are 16 residues in the CDR3. The V end lost 5 bases, the J end lost 0 bases, and 13 bases lay between the germline ends. CDR3 region: CASSSRVLATNEKLFF. As DNA, the CDR3 is TGTGCCAGCAGTTCCAGGGTCCTTGCAACTAATGAAAAACTGTTTTTT.

This clone was seen only once. The chain recombines TRBV2 with TRBJ1-2; no reliable D call. Germline V gives CDR1 SNHLY, CDR2 FYNNEI. Trimming stripped 10 bases from V and 4 bases from J, with 10 bases between. The CDR3 totals 11 residues. CDR3 DNA: TGTGCCACGGGAGAAGGCTATGGCTACACCTTC. It encodes CATGEGYGYTF.

Comment on this clone: This CDR3 is also generated by other DNA sequences in the sample. This chain joins TRBV7-9 and TRBJ2-7, with D hard to call. CDR1 is SEHNR and CDR2 is FQNEAQ in the germline V gene (reference sequence). V lost 1 base and J 6 bases, leaving 7 bases between the germline ends. The CDR3 covers 12 residues. The CDR3 DNA reads as TGTGCCAGCAGCTTAGGACAACCCGAGCAGTACTTC. Amino acid sequence: CASSLGQPEQYF.

Only a few counts were recorded for this clone. The rearrangement links TRBV4-1 to TRBJ1-5; D is unresolved. Germline V gene sequence: CDR1 MGHRA, CDR2 YSYEKL. V was pared by 1 base and J by 7 bases, with 11 bases between. This CDR3 has 14 amino acids. The CDR3 protein is CASSQVLSSQPQHF. Here the CDR3 DNA reads TGCGCCAGCAGCCAAGTCCTCTCTAGCCAGCCCCAGCATTTT.

This sequence joins TRBV25-1 and TRBJ2-7, with a possible D match to TRBD2 (6 bases). The CDR3 length is 15 residues. Between the trimmed V and J ends, which lost 1 base and 2 bases, there was a span of 12 bases. In germline, CDR1 is MGHDK, CDR2 SYGVNS. The CDR3 DNA sequence: TGTGCCAGCAGTGAATCCGGAGGGCGTCCCTACGAGCAGTACTTC. This sequence encodes CASSESGGRPYEQYF.

This clone has only one observation. The chain combines TRBV7-2 with TRBJ1-2; the match to TRBD1 covers 11 bases. Germline CDR1 SGHTA, CDR2 FQGNSA. The CDR3 contains 17 residues. The J segment lost 5 bases and the V segment lost 3 bases, leaving 11 bases of the junction unmatched. The CDR3 here is CASSLRRPGTGGYGYTF. In DNA, the CDR3 is TGTGCCAGCAGCTTGAGGAGACCCGGGACAGGGGGATATGGCTACACCTTC.

In the case of this clone: A read error may account for a junction end that differs from germline. V is TRBV30 and J is TRBJ2-7, with 8 bases identical to TRBD1. The CDR3 consists of 10 residues. Germline V lookup: CDR1 GTSNPN, CDR2 SVGIG (reference sequence). CDR3 nucleotides: TGTGCCTGGGATCCGGGACAGGTACGGTTC. It encodes CAWDPGQVRF.

The gene calls are TRBV7-9 and TRBJ1-6; 8 positions match TRBD1. The length of the CDR3 is 16 residues. The V segment lost 4 bases and the J segment 10 bases; nucleotides outside the gene matches: 12. Looked up from germline, CDR1 is SEHNR and CDR2 is FQNEAQ (reference sequence). The chain's CDR3 is CASSSAGQAPKSPLHF. In DNA, the CDR3 is TGTGCCAGCAGCTCAGCGGGACAGGCTCCTAAATCACCCCTCCACTTT.

The V gene is TRBV10-3, the J gene TRBJ2-5, with D possibly being TRBD1 (6 bases). This CDR3 has 13 amino acids. V gave up 6 bases and J gave up 11 bases, with 19 bases separating them. Germline values: CDR1 ENHRY, CDR2 SYGVKD. The CDR3, as DNA: TGTGCCATCAGAGGGGACGGGGCAGGGGAGCAGTACTTC. It translates to CAIRGDGAGEQYF.

This clone appeared a single time. The chain couples TRBV6-5 to TRBJ1-4; 7 bases fit TRBD1. J gave up 5 bases and V 0 bases, and 3 bases lay outside the gene matches. The germline CDR1 and CDR2 sequences are MNHEY and SVGAGI. This CDR3 region has 15 residues. In DNA, the CDR3 is TGTGCCAGCAGTTACTCGGGACAGCGAAATGAAAAACTGTTTTTT. Translating it yields CASSYSGQRNEKLFF.

This chain connects TRBV27 to TRBJ1-4; a possible D gene is TRBD1 (6 bases). Trimming stripped 3 bases from V and 6 bases from J, with 14 bases between. The germline CDR1 and CDR2 sequences are MNHEY and SMNVEV (reference sequence). The CDR3 has 15 residues. Here the CDR3 DNA reads TGTGCCAGCAGTTTCCTTACAGGGTCCCATGAAAAACTGTTTTTT. This encodes CASSFLTGSHEKLFF.

The rearrangement joins TRBV7-2 to TRBJ2-5; maybe TRBD1 (5 bases). The CDR3 runs 13 residues. Germline loops: CDR1 SGHTA, CDR2 FQGNSA. Between the trimmed V and J ends, which lost 7 bases and 5 bases, there was a span of 14 bases. The DNA for the CDR3 is TGTGCCAGCACAGGGTATGCGTTCGAGACCCAGTACTTC. This translates into CASTGYAFETQYF. The whole variable domain, remainder taken from reference TRBV7-2 and TRBJ2-5, is GAGVSQSPSNKVTEKGKDVELRCDPISGHTALYWYRQSLGQGLEFLIYFQGNSAPDKSGLPSDRFSAERTGGSVSTLTIQRTQQEDSAVYLCASTGYAFETQYFGPGTRLLVL.